The sequence of this T cell receptor (beta chain) was determined in a study of monozygotic twins with inflammatory bowel disease. Study-wide results and limits: Distinct T cell subtypes could not be told apart.

A roughly 2.5 ml blood sample was drawn per donor. About this clonotype itself: Its antigen is undetermined.

The template-switching step introduced UMIs that carried a 6-nucleotide sample barcode. For both chains, the TCRalpha and TCRbeta cDNA went through two nested PCRs of 16 and 9 cycles. With the 5' RACE reads reprocessed, TCRdb shows one record per CDR3 protein and no DNA. This sample contains about 450,000 distinct CDR3 sequences. Germline V gives CDR1 SGHRS, CDR2 YFSETQ. There are 15 residues in the CDR3. The chain is built from TRBV5-1 and TRBJ2-3; TCRdb calls TRBD2, which cannot be checked without DNA. Sample: blood. The receptor's source is a human donor with ulcerative colitis or Crohn's disease, or a healthy co-twin of an affected twin (not recorded which). The CDR3 sequence: CASTRSGGGTDTQYF.